This T cell receptor beta chain was documented in a study of blood T cell repertoires in COVID-19. Study-wide background: Acute-phase and convalescent COVID-19 samples originated in the United States, Italy and Spain.

Seattle cases were enrolled at active infection and followed longitudinally. This clone was recorded a few times. Per the germline V gene, CDR1 is KGHSH and CDR2 is LQKENI. This CDR3 comprises 15 residues. The junction had 4 bases not matched to a gene; V was cut back by 3 bases and J by 5 bases. In the authors' methods: Quantification of nucleated cells was approximated via reference gene primer amplification. Produced via immunoSEQ multiplex PCR; TCRdb's table is partial and in-frame only. Clone size and V and J calls were adopted from that table, with D and trimming inferred from the DNA. The sample comprises approximately 90,000 clones, around 75% of which are singletons, and 6.3% rests with the top ten.

This TCR was recovered from a man between 65 and 85 years old with COVID-19, enrolled during active disease. The sequencing sample was made of peripheral blood. The chain uses TRBV18 and TRBJ2-5; TRBD1 aligns across 12 bases. The CDR3 DNA reads as TGTGCCAGCTCACCTGGGACAGGGGGCATGGAGACCCAGTACTTC. It yields the protein CASSPGTGGMETQYF.